The entry that follows covers one T cell receptor (beta chain) sequence. With 7 bases clipped from V and 5 bases from J, the junction kept 12 bases outside the gene matches. The germline CDR1 and CDR2 sequences are SGHNT and YYREEE (reference sequence). The CDR3 consists of 16 residues. Clones were read by immunoSEQ multiplex PCR, and TCRdb kept only the in-frame ones, dropping some. The sample carries 150,000 to 200,000 clones, approximately 80% recorded once. The source of the sample is a study of blood T cell repertoires in COVID-19. Living in about 25 US areas, the participants were between 18 and 89 years of age.

The chain joins TRBV5-4 to TRBJ2-3, with 11 bases fitting TRBD2. What was sequenced was PBMCs or T cells enriched from blood (not recorded which). The TCR originated in a man aged 40-49 years who had recovered from COVID-19. The CDR3, as DNA: TGTGCCAGCTCCAACGTAGCGGGGGGGCTGGGAGATACGCAGTATTTT. It codes for CASSNVAGGLGDTQYF. The full variable domain, with the rest looked up from reference TRBV5-4 and TRBJ2-3, is ETGVTQSPTHLIKTRGQQVTLRCSSQSGHNTVSWYQQALGQGPQFIFQYYREEENGRGNFPPRFSGLQFPNYSSELNVNALELDDSALYLCASSNVAGGLGDTQYFGPGTRLTVL.